This T cell receptor beta chain was recovered during a study of blood T cell repertoires in COVID-19 (dated by TCRdb to about 2020). The study in broad terms: Samples covering the acute and convalescent phases of COVID-19 were provided by collaborators in the United States, Italy and Spain. The prospective study material was composed of cDNA or gDNA derived from T cells, B-cell-depleted T cells, or PBMCs. Samples came from the ongoing ImmuneRACE study (first 160 participants) plus 1,254 subjects from 6 global collaborators. Nearly every sample came with metadata listing a de-identified subject ID, COVID-19 status, age in years and sex. Deeply sampled blood TCRbeta repertoires from subjects exposed to, actively infected with, or recovered from COVID-19 were included in the dataset. Where available, HLA class I and class II types were obtained from metadata supplied by the sample provider rather than from assay-based typing. The repertoires were released in a freely available public database intended as a resource for research on the immune response to SARS-CoV-2. Broad study findings and their caveats: The amount of clinical and demographic metadata varied by source and participant and was provided uncurated.

Details on this clone: Its antigen is currently not known. The input lacks base qualities; no much larger clone sits a single base away.

The immunoSEQ Assay, a bias-controlled multiplex PCR, was used to amplify TCRbeta CDR3 regions from genomic DNA. The study's own analysis went as follows. The number of nucleated cells in each sample was estimated from the amplification of reference gene primers within the assay. To quantify the absolute abundance of each unique TCRbeta CDR3 rearrangement, sequence reads were collapsed and filtered. For each sample, productive Simpson clonality was calculated by taking the square root of Simpson's diversity index across productive rearrangements. TCRdb re-hosts the immuneACCESS table, in-frame sequences only. Its copies lack some clones; in the studies checked, an unresolved V gene accounts for under half of them, and the cause for the rest is not known. The V and J calls and clone size are taken from that table; D and trimming were inferred from the DNA. The sample records approximately 90,000 clones, approximately 86% of which are singletons. Around 3% of the sample is taken by the ten largest.

Collaborating institutions collected whole blood in K2EDTA tubes following their own protocols. Collaborator samples were shipped for TCRbeta analysis as frozen whole blood, isolated PBMCs, or DNA extracted from either sample type. The receptor's source is a man over 45 with acute or convalescent COVID-19. The specimen sequenced was peripheral blood.

The DNA is as follows: TGTGCCACCGCCCGACAGGAAAATTCACCCCTCCACTTT. It translates to CATARQENSPLHF. Here the chain combines TRBV15 and TRBJ1-6; the D segment could be TRBD1, given 6 matching bases. According to the germline V gene (reference sequence), CDR1 reads LNHNV and CDR2 reads YYDKDF. The CDR3 measures 13 amino acids from cysteine to phenylalanine. CDR3 DNA only is kept here, 39 bases in frame from base 1. The V end loses 8 bases and the J end loses 7 bases, and a stretch of 12 bases separates them.